This entry lists 13 T cell receptor beta chains sequenced from one sample in a study of cytomegalovirus exposure and HLA in healthy donors. PCR employed 60 Vbeta and 13 Jbeta primers. Only in-frame clones appear in the TCRdb table, and some are missing; sequencing was by immunoSEQ multiplex PCR. The data show about 85,000 clones, over 70% seen once. The sample was PBMCs. The receptors shown here come from a woman in her forties or fifties in good health and CMV-seropositive.

V is TRBV2 and J is TRBJ1-5; D is unresolved. The V gene lost 7 bases and the J gene lost 0 bases, with 10 bases spanning the gap. This CDR3 is 14 amino acids long. Germline V CDR1 and CDR2: SNHLY, FYNNEI. The CDR3: CASTQTNSNQPQHF. As DNA, the CDR3 is TGTGCCAGCACCCAGACAAATAGCAATCAGCCCCAGCATTTT.

The chain links TRBV7-9 to TRBJ2-1; D not resolved. Germline assignment: CDR1 SEHNR and CDR2 FQNEAQ (reference sequence). CDR3 length: 17 residues. V was trimmed by 1 base and J by 0 bases, leaving 13 bases between them. The CDR3 sequence: CASSLVAGPPSYNEQFF. The CDR3 DNA reads TGTGCCAGCAGCTTAGTAGCCGGCCCGCCCTCCTACAATGAGCAGTTCTTC.

The chain couples TRBV7-2 to TRBJ1-4; TRBD1 matches 7 bases. The germline V gene has CDR1 SGHTA and CDR2 FQGNSA. Losses at the gene ends were 6 bases for V and 6 bases for J; bases not matched to a gene: 10. CDR3 length: 15 amino acids. The CDR3 DNA is TGTGCCAGCAGTACACCGGGACAGTGGGATGAAAAACTGTTTTTT. Residues: CASSTPGQWDEKLFF. Based on the CDR3 plus reference TRBV7-2 and TRBJ1-4, the full variable domain is GAGVSQSPSNKVTEKGKDVELRCDPISGHTALYWYRQSLGQGLEFLIYFQGNSAPDKSGLPSDRFSAERTGGSVSTLTIQRTQQEDSAVYLCASSTPGQWDEKLFFGSGTQLSVL.

The chain links TRBV5-6 to TRBJ1-1; maybe TRBD1 (5 bases). The V gene lost 6 bases and the J gene lost 10 bases, with 19 bases spanning the gap. Germline loops: CDR1 SGHDT, CDR2 YYEEEE. CDR3 length: 13 amino acids. The CDR3 spells CASTQTGDRRAFF. The CDR3 coding sequence is TGTGCCAGCACCCAAACGGGGGACCGTCGAGCTTTCTTT.

The gene calls are TRBV15 and TRBJ1-6, with 9 bases that match TRBD1. J lost 9 bases, V lost 1 base, and 10 bases had no gene match. The CDR3 runs 17 residues. In germline, CDR1 is LNHNV, CDR2 YYDKDF (reference sequence). This CDR3 reads CATSRGPIQGASSPLHF. CDR3 DNA sequence: TGTGCCACCAGCAGAGGGCCCATACAGGGGGCGAGTTCACCCCTCCACTTT.

The chain uses TRBV5-1 and TRBJ1-3; D might be TRBD1 (6 bases). V dropped 3 bases and J dropped 2 bases, with 9 bases sitting between them. This CDR3 comprises 14 residues. Germline V gives CDR1 SGHRS, CDR2 YFSETQ. The CDR3 coding sequence is TGCGCCAGCAGCTACACAGGGACTGGAAACACCATATATTTT. Translating gives CASSYTGTGNTIYF.

The V gene is TRBV28, the J gene TRBJ1-2; TRBD1 might be the D (5 bases). V lost 6 bases and J 5 bases, leaving 16 bases between the germline ends. The CDR3 length is 14 residues. Germline V gene sequence: CDR1 MDHEN, CDR2 SYDVKM. Written as DNA, the CDR3 is TGTGCCAGCAGGGGACTCGGGATAAGGTATGGCTACACCTTC. Amino acids: CASRGLGIRYGYTF.

This clone was observed a handful of times. The V call is TRBV19, the J call TRBJ1-1; D not resolved. V was cut by 7 bases and J by 5 bases, with 17 bases left in between. CDR3 length equals 14 residues. Germline V gene sequence: CDR1 LNHDA, CDR2 SQIVND (reference sequence). CDR3 loop: CASNLEGIRTEAFF. In nucleotides, the CDR3 is TGTGCCAGTAATTTAGAGGGCATTCGGACTGAAGCTTTCTTT. The whole variable domain, filled in from reference TRBV19 and TRBJ1-1, reads DGGITQSPKYLFRKEGQNVTLSCEQNLNHDAMYWYRQDPGQGLRLIYYSQIVNDFQKGDIAEGYSVSREKKESFPLTVTSAQKNPTAFYLCASNLEGIRTEAFFGQGTRLTVV.

The chain uses TRBV2 and TRBJ1-2; TRBD1 is a possible D gene (5 bases). Trimming left V 3 bases short and J 5 bases short, with 10 bases between. The CDR3 spans 13 residues. Per germline, CDR1 SNHLY and CDR2 FYNNEI. CDR3 protein: CASSETDIYGYTF. CDR3 in DNA: TGTGCCAGCAGTGAGACAGACATATATGGCTACACCTTC.

V and J are TRBV6-5 and TRBJ2-3; 11 bases are a match to TRBD2. Germline V gene data show CDR1 as MNHEY and CDR2 as SVGAGI. The CDR3 runs to 16 residues. Losses at the gene ends were 2 bases for V and 2 bases for J; bases not matched to a gene: 3. As DNA, the CDR3 is TGTGCCAGCAGTTACACTAGCGGGGGCCACACAGATACGCAGTATTTT. Translated, it gives CASSYTSGGHTDTQYF.

This clone was detected a few times. The rearrangement links TRBV5-4 to TRBJ2-3; 10 bases map to TRBD2. The CDR3 extends over 16 amino acids. Looked up from germline, CDR1 is SGHNT and CDR2 is YYREEE (reference sequence). V gave up 4 bases and J gave up 2 bases; unmatched junction bases: 7. The CDR3: CASSTRTSGSTDTQYF. CDR3 bases: TGTGCCAGCAGCACCCGGACTAGCGGCTCCACAGATACGCAGTATTTT.

The chain recombines TRBV5-1 with TRBJ2-7; TRBD2 is a possible D gene (5 bases). The CDR3 is 17 amino acids. V lost 5 bases and J lost 3, with 24 bases in between. The germline V gene encodes CDR1 SGHRS and CDR2 YFSETQ. CDR3 residues: CASRTTDSGPLNYEQYV. In DNA form, the CDR3 reads TGCGCCAGCAGAACGACGGACTCGGGCCCTCTTAACTACGAGCAGTACGTC.

This chain uses TRBV2 with TRBJ1-5, with 7 bases fitting TRBD1. This CDR3 region has 13 residues. J gave up 7 bases and V 5 bases, and 5 bases lay outside the gene matches. Germline values: CDR1 SNHLY, CDR2 FYNNEI. The DNA of the CDR3 is TGTGCCAGCAGTAACAGGGGAGTCCAGCCCCAGCATTTT. It translates to CASSNRGVQPQHF. The entire variable domain, with the rest obtained from reference TRBV2 and TRBJ1-5, is as follows: EPEVTQTPSHQVTQMGQEVILRCVPISNHLYFYWYRQILGQKVEFLVSFYNNEISEKSEIFDDQFSVERPDGSNFTLKIRSTKLEDSAMYFCASSNRGVQPQHFGDGTRLSIL.